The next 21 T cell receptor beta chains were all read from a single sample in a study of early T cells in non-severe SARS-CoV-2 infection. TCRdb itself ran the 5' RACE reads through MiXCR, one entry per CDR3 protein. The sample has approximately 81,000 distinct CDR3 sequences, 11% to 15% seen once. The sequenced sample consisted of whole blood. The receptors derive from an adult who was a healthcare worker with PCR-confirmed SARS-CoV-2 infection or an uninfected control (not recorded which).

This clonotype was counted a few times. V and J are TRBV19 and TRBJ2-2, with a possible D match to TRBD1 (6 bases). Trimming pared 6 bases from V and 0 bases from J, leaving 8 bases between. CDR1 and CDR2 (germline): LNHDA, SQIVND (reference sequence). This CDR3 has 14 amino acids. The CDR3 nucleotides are TGTGCCAGTAGGGACAGACCGAACACCGGGGAGCTGTTTTTT. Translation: CASRDRPNTGELFF.

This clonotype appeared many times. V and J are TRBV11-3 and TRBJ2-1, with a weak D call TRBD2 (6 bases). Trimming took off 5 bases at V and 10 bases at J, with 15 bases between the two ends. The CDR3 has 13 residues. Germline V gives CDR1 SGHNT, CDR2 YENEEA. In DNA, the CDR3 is TGTGCCAGCAGCCCCGGGGGAGGCTGGGAGCAGTTCTTC. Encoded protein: CASSPGGGWEQFF.

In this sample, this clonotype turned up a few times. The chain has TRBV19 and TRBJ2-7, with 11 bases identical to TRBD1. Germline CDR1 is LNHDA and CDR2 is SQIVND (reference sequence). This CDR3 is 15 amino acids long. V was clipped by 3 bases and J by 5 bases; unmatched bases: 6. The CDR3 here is CASSILGQGADEQYF. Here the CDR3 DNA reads TGTGCCAGTAGTATTTTAGGACAGGGGGCCGACGAGCAGTACTTC.

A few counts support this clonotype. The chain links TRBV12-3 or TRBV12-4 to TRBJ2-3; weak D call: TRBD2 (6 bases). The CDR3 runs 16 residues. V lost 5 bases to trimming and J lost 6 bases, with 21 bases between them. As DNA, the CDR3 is TGTGCCAGCAGTCCCCAGGCCGGGGGAGAAGGCGATACGCAGTATTTT. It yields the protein CASSPQAGGEGDTQYF.

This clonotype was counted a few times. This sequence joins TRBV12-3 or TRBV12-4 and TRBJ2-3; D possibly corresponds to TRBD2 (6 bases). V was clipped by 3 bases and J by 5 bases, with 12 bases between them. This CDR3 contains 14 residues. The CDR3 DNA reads TGTGCCAGCAGTTTCCGGCGGGGTGTAGATACGCAGTATTTT. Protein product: CASSFRRGVDTQYF.

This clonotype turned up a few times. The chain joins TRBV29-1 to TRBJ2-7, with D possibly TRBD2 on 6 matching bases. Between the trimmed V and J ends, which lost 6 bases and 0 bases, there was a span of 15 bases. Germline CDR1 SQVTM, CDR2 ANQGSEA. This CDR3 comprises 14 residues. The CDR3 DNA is TGCAGCGTCGTTAGCGGTAAAAGCTCCTACGAGCAGTACTTC. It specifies CSVVSGKSSYEQYF.

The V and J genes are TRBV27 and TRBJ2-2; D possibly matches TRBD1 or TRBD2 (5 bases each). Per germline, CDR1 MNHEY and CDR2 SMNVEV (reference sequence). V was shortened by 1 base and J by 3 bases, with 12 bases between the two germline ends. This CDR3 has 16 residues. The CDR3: CASSLFGTIYTGELFF. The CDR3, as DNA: TGTGCCAGCAGTTTATTTGGGACGATTTACACCGGGGAGCTGTTTTTT.

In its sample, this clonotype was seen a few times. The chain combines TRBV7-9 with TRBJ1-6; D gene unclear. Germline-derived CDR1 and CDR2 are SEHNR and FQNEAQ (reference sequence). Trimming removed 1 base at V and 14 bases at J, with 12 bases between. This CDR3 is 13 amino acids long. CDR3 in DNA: TGTGCCAGCAGCTTAGACCCTGGAATCACCCTCCACTTT. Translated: CASSLDPGITLHF. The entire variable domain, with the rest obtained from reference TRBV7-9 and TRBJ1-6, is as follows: DTGVSQNPRHKITKRGQNVTFRCDPISEHNRLYWYRQTLGQGPEFLTYFQNEAQLEKSRLLSDRFSAERPKGSFSTLEIQRTEQGDSAMYLCASSLDPGITLHFGNGTRLTVT.

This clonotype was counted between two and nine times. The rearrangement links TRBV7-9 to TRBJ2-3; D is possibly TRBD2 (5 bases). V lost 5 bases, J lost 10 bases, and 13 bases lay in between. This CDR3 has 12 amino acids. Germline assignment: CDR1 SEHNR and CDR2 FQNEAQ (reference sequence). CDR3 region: CASSPEVGPQYF. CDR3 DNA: TGTGCCAGCAGCCCGGAGGTTGGTCCGCAGTATTTT.

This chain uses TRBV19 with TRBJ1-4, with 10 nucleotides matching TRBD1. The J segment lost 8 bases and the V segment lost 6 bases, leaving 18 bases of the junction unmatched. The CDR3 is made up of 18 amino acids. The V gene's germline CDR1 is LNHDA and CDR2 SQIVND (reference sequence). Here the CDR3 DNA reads TGTGCCAGTAGGCCCTCACTCCGGGACAGGGGTGTGGAAGAAAAACTGTTTTTT. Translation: CASRPSLRDRGVEEKLFF.

CDR3 in DNA: TGTGCCAGCAGCTCCACCAAGGGGGCGAACACTGAAGCTTTCTTT. The encoded protein is CASSSTKGANTEAFF. V gene TRBV11-1 combines with J gene TRBJ1-1, with TRBD1 matching 7 bases. V was pared by 4 bases and J by 1 base, with 6 bases of the junction left unmatched. The CDR3 has 15 amino acids. Per germline, CDR1 SGHAT and CDR2 FQDESV (reference sequence).

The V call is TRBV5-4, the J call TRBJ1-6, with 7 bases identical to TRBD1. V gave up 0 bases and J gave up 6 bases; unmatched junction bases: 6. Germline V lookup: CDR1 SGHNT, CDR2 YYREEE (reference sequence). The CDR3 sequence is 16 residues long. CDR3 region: CASSLGPAGGNSPLHF. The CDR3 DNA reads TGTGCCAGCAGCTTGGGACCGGCAGGGGGTAATTCACCCCTCCACTTT.

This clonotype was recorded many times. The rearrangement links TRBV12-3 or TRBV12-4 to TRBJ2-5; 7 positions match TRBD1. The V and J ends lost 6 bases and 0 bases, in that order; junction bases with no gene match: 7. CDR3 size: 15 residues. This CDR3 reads CASSIWTGDQETQYF. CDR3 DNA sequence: TGTGCCAGCAGCATTTGGACAGGCGACCAAGAGACCCAGTACTTC.

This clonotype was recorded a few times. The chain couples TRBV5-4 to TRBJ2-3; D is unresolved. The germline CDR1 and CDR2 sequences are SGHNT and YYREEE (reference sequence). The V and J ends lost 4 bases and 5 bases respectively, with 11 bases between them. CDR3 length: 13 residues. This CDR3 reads CASSPTNIDTQYF. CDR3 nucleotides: TGTGCCAGCAGCCCCACCAATATAGATACGCAGTATTTT.

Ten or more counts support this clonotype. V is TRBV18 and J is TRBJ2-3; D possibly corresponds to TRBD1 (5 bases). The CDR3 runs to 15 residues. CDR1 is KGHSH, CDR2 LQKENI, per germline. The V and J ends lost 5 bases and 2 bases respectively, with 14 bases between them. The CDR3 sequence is CASSRTRQFTDTQYF. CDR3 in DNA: TGTGCCAGCTCAAGAACAAGACAGTTCACAGATACGCAGTATTTT.

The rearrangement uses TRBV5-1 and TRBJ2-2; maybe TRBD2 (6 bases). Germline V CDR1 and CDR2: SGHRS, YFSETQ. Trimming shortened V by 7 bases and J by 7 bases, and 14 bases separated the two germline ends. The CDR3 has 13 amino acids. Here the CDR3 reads CASSAGKVGELFF. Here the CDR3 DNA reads TGCGCCAGCTCGGCGGGAAAAGTCGGGGAGCTGTTTTTT. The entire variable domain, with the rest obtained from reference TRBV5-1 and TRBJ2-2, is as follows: KAGVTQTPRYLIKTRGQQVTLSCSPISGHRSVSWYQQTPGQGLQFLFEYFSETQRNKGNFPGRFSGRQFSNSRSEMNVSTLELGDSALYLCASSAGKVGELFFGEGSRLTVL.

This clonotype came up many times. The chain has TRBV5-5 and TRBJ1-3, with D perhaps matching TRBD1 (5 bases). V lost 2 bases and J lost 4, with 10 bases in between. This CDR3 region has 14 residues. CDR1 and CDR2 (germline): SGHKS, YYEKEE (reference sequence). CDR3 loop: CASSFDSIGNTIYF. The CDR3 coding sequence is TGTGCCAGCAGCTTTGACAGTATAGGAAACACCATATATTTT.

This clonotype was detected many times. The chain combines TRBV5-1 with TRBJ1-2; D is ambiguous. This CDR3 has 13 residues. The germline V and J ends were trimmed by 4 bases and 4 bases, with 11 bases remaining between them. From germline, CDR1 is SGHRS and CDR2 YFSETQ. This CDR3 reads CASSLDGTYGYTF. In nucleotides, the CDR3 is TGCGCCAGCAGCCTGGACGGAACCTATGGCTACACCTTC.

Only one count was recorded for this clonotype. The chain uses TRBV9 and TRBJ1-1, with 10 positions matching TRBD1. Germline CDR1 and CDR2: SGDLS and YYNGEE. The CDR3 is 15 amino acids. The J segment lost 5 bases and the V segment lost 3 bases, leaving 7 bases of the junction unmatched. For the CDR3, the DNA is TGTGCCAGCAGCGGTTGGACAGGGGGAGGAACTGAAGCTTTCTTT. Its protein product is CASSGWTGGGTEAFF.

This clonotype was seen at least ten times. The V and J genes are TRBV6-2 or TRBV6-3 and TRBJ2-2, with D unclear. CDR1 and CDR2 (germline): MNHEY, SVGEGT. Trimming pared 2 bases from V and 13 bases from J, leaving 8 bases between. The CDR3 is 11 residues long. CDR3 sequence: CASSYRGRLFF. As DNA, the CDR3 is TGTGCCAGCAGTTACCGAGGCCGGCTGTTTTTT.

Written as DNA, the CDR3 is TGTGCCAGTAAAGGCAGGTCATCAGAAAAACTGTTTTTT. It specifies CASKGRSSEKLFF. The chain uses TRBV19 and TRBJ1-4; D gene ambiguous. V shed 7 bases and J shed 8 bases, with 14 bases lying between them. CDR1 is LNHDA and CDR2 is SQIVND in the germline V gene (reference sequence). This CDR3 contains 13 residues.